The clone carrying this T cell receptor (beta chain) was seen more than once but under ten times. Its antigen remains unidentified. With 0 bases removed from V and 3 bases from J, the gap between germline ends came to 5 bases. Germline assignment: CDR1 MNHNY and CDR2 SVGAGI (reference sequence). The CDR3 covers 13 residues. This entry belongs to a study of cytomegalovirus exposure and HLA in healthy donors. Study overall: Out of 350 to 400 genotyped donors, about 76% belonged to the Caucasian-associated ancestry cluster. General study points: Most of the CMV-associated TCR beta chains (in a later analysis) appeared to be HLA-restricted. In an earlier analysis, about 87% or about 30%: the productive usage of most TCR beta V segments.

The PCR used 60 Vbeta and 13 Jbeta primers. Authors' methods: About 12 million of 75 million to 85 million unique TCR beta chains were shared, per a later count. Assay used: immunoSEQ multiplex PCR; TCRdb lists only in-frame clones, some missing. V, J and clone size derive from that table, while D and trimming were established from the DNA sequence. The data contain around 67,000 clones, approximately 80% of them singletons. The TCR originated in a man between 18 and 29 years old in good health and CMV-seropositive. The chain couples TRBV6-6 to TRBJ1-1; D gene unclear. The sequencing input was PBMCs. The CDR3 coding sequence is TGTGCCAGCAGTTACTCGGAGCACACTGAAGCTTTCTTT. It yields the protein CASSYSEHTEAFF.